The source of this TCR beta chain is a study of T cell responses to AZD1222 COVID-19 vaccine (dated by TCRdb to the early 2020s). Describing the broader study: Because spike-specific TCR depth and breadth did not differ between the two schedules, AZD1222 recipients who got a second dose at roughly 4 weeks were pooled with those who got a second dose at roughly 12 weeks. Trial participants were enrolled by age into 18-55, 56-69 and 70-plus year subgroups, with around 150, 28 and 57 TCR-sequenced participants respectively. TCR sequencing was performed for 230 to 250 trial participants, of whom about 200 were given two doses of AZD1222 and around 26 were given two doses of MenACWY control vaccine.

The CDR3 regions of human TCRbeta chains were subjected to immunosequencing. The paper's processing steps were these. Repertoire TCRs were matched against a reference library of SARS-CoV-2-specific TCRs generated with the MIRA antigen-specificity platform. Breadth meant the fraction of unique TCRs that were SARS-CoV-2-associated, whereas depth meant the fraction of total T cells that were SARS-CoV-2-associated. Using the MIRA data, every spike-specific TCR was mapped to the spike region that the TCR reacted to and assigned to either a CD4 or a CD8 class. Log10-transformed breadth and depth values were compared by one-way ANOVA with Sidak's multiple comparisons tests. TCRdb carries this immuneACCESS record with in-frame sequences only. Its versions omit some clonotypes, under half of them owing to an unresolved V gene in the studies checked, with the rest unexplained. The DNA gave D and trimming, while V, J and clone size come from that table. The sample has roughly 140,000 clones on record, under 95% of them singletons. Clones ranked in the top ten supply 4% to 6% of the sample.

As for this clone: The antigen it recognizes is unknown. No much larger clonotype is one base removed from it; base qualities were not supplied.

Taken from cysteine to phenylalanine, the CDR3 has 14 residues. Only the CDR3 portion is preserved as DNA: 42 bases, with reading frame beginning at the first base. The germline V gene (reference sequence) sets CDR1 to SGHAT and CDR2 to FQDESV. V is cut by 2 bases and J by 3 bases, and the space between the germline ends is 11 bases. The time point label for this specimen denotes: baseline before first vaccination. Vaccinee samples came from UK trials COV001 and COV002, including a single-blind randomized controlled phase 2/3 trial of AZD1222 (ChAdOx1 nCoV-19) in healthy adults. Trial participant PBMC samples were collected at day 0 and day 28 after the second dose for TCRbeta chain sequencing. The full study reports these points: Spike-specific TCR breadth and depth rose significantly after two AZD1222 doses compared with day 0 and with MenACWY recipients. Most participants were white British and females outnumbered males, and the authors suggested that clonal diversity may have been underestimated. Epitopes outside the regions mutated in the B.1.351 and B.1.1.7 variants were reportedly recognized by nearly half of the unique spike-specific TCRs. Because no samples from the day 14 peak response were available, repertoires could be characterized only after the peak T cell response. The 56-69-year group was small, and its depth increase did not reach significance, likely because of low power. Vaccine-associated CD4 TCRs spanned the whole spike protein, with dominant responses in regions 160-218 and 743-854. Conclusions about previously exposed vaccinees were limited because only six AZD1222 recipients were SARS-CoV-2 seropositive at baseline.

The V gene is TRBV11-1 and the J gene is TRBJ2-7, with no confident D gene call. The sequenced sample was peripheral blood, obtained on day 0 of AZD1222 vaccination. This clonotype originated in an adult in good health. The nucleotide sequence is TGTGCCAGCAGCTTATCTGGGTCGGGCTACGAGCAGTACTTC. This is translated as CASSLSGSGYEQYF.